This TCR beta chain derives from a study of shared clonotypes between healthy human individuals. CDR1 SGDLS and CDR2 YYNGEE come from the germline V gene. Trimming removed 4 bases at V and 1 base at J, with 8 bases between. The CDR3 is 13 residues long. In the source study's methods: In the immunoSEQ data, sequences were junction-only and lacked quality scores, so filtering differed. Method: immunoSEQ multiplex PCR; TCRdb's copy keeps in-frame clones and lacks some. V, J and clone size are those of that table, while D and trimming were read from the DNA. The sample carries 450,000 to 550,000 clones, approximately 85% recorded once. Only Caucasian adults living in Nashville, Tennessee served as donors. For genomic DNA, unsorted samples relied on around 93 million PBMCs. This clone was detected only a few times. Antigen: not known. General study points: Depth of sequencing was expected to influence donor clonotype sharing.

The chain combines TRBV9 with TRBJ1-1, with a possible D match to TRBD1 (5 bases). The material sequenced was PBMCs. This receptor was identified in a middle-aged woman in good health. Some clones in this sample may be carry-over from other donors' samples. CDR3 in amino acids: CASSIGQNTEAFF. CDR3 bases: TGTGCCAGCAGCATTGGACAGAACACTGAAGCTTTCTTT. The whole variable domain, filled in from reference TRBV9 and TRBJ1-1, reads DSGVTQTPKHLITATGQRVTLRCSPRSGDLSVYWYQQSLDQGLQFLIQYYNGEERAKGNILERFSAQQFPDLHSELNLSSLELGDSALYFCASSIGQNTEAFFGQGTRLTVV.